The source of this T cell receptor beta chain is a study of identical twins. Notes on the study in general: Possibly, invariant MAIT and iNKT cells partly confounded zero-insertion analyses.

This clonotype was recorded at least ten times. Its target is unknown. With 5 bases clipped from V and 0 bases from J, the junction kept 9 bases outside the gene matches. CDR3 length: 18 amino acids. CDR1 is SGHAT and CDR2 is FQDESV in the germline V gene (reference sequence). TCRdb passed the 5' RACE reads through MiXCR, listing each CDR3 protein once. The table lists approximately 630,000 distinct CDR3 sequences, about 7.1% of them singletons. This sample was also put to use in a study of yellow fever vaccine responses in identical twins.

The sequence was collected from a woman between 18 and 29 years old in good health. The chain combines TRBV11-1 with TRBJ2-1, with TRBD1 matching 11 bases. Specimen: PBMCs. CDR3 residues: CASSPGQGAFLSYNEQFF. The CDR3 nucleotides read TGTGCCAGCAGCCCAGGACAGGGGGCTTTTCTCTCCTACAATGAGCAGTTCTTC.